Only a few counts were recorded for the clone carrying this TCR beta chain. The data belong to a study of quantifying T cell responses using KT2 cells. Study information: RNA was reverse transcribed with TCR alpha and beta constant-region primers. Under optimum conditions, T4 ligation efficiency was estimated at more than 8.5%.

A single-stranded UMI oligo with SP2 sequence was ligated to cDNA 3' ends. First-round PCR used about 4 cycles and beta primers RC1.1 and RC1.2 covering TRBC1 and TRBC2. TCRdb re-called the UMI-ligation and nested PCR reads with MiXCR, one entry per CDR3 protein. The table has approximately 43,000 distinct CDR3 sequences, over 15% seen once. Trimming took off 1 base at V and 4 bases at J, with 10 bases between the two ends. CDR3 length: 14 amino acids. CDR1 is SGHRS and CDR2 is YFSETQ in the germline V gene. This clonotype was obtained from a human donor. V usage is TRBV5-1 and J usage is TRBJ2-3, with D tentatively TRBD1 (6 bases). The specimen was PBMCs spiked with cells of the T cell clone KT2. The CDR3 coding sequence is TGCGCCAGCAGCTTGTGGACAGATTCAGATACGCAGTATTTT. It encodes CASSLWTDSDTQYF.